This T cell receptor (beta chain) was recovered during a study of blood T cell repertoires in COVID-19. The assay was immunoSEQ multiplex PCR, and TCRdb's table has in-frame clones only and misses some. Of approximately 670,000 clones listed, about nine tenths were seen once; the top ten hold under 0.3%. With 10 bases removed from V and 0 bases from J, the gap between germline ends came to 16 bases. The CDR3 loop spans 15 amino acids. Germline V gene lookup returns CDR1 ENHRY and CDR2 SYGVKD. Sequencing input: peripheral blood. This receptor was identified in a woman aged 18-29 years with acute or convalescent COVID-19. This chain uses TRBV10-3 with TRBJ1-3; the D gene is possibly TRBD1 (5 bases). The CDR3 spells CATRDSTSSGNTIYF. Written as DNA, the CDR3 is TGTGCCACCCGGGACTCGACCTCCTCTGGAAACACCATATATTTT.